The 3 T cell receptor beta chains below come from one sample, sequenced in a study of blood T cell repertoires in COVID-19. The method was immunoSEQ multiplex PCR; TCRdb's version includes in-frame clones alone and lacks a portion of them. This table holds some 170,000 clones, around 90% found once. Sequencing was carried out using peripheral blood. These receptors originate from a man between 60 and 75 years old with active or convalescent COVID-19.

V usage is TRBV3-1 (or the pseudogene TRBV3-2) and J usage is TRBJ1-2, with TRBD1 as a possible D gene (5 bases). Trimming pared 1 base from V and 3 bases from J, leaving 12 bases between. The CDR3 contains 15 residues. Germline V gene sequence: CDR1 LGHDT, CDR2 YNNKEL (reference sequence). CDR3 sequence reads: CASSQGGGEDYGYTF. The CDR3 DNA sequence: TGTGCCAGCAGCCAAGGGGGAGGGGAAGACTATGGCTACACCTTC.

The V and J genes are TRBV5-1 and TRBJ1-3; 8 bases line up with TRBD1. Germline lookup yields CDR1 SGHRS and CDR2 YFSETQ. This CDR3 has 16 amino acids. With 0 bases clipped from V and 2 bases from J, the junction kept 4 bases outside the gene matches. The DNA of the CDR3 is TGCGCCAGCAGCTTGGTCGGACAGGGAGCTGGAAACACCATATATTTT. It is translated as CASSLVGQGAGNTIYF.

V gene TRBV5-4 combines with J gene TRBJ2-1, with 7 nucleotides matching TRBD2. The V and J ends lost 0 bases and 4 bases, in that order; junction bases with no gene match: 4. The length of the CDR3 is 15 residues. Germline V CDR1 and CDR2: SGHNT, YYREEE (reference sequence). CDR3 residues: CASSLVQRGYNEQFF. CDR3 in DNA: TGTGCCAGCAGCTTGGTGCAGCGGGGTTACAATGAGCAGTTCTTC.